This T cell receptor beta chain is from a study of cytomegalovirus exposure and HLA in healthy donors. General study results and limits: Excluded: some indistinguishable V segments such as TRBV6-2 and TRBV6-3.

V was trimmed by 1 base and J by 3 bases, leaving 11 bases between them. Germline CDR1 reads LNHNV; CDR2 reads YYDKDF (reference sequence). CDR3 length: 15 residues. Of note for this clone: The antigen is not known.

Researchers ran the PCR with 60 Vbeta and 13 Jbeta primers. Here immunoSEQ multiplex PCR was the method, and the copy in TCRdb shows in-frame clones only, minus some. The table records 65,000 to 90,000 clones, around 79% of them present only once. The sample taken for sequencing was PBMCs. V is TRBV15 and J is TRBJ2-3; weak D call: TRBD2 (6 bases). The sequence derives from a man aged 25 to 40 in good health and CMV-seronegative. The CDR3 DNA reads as TGTGCCACCAGCAGAGGGAGGGTGGAGACAGATACGCAGTATTTT. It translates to CATSRGRVETDTQYF.